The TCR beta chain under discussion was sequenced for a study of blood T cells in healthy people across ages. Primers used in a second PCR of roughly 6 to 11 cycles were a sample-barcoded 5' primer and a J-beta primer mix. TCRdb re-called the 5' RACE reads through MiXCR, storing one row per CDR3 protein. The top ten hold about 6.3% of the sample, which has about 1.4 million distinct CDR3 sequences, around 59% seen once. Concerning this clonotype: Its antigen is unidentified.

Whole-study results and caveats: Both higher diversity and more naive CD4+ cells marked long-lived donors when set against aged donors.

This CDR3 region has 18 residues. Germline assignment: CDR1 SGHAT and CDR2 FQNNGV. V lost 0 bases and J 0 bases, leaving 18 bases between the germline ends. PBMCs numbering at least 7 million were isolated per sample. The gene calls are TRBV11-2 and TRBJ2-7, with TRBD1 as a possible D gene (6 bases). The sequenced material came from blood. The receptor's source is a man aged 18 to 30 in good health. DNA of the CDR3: TGTGCCAGCAGCTTAGATCATATAGGACAGCTAAACTCCTACGAGCAGTACTTC. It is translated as CASSLDHIGQLNSYEQYF.